This entry concerns a single TCR beta chain. This clonotype has just a few counts. The target of this receptor is not known. Base qualities were left out, and no much larger clone turns up one base away. This sample is drawn from a study of T cell repertoires in cytomegalovirus infection (dated 2019 in TCRdb). Background on the whole study: Donor HLA type was relevant to the analysis, because carriage of CMV infection together with the matching HLA type was indicated by public TCR beta signatures. General conclusions and limits of the study: Carriers of CMV infection plus the relevant HLA type were discriminated by the cumulative frequency of public TCR beta family members in the study cohort and in an independent 352-donor cohort. In the ex vivo response, HLA-C-restricted CMV-specific TCR beta clonotypes were dominant, and in two of eight donors the single most frequent clonotype came from this HLA-C-restricted group.

Sequenced using an Illumina HiSeq 1500. TCRdb applied fastp at Q25 and MiXCR to the public reads, then kept only in-frame beta chains. Each CDR3 protein gets just one entry, which takes the most common genes and DNA from the rows behind it. The sample table holds over 150,000 distinct CDR3 sequences, of which about 17% were seen once. The top ten hold roughly 24% of the sample. From the germline V gene, CDR1 is MNHEY and CDR2 is SVGAGI. There are 14 amino acids in the CDR3, from cysteine to phenylalanine inclusive. The kept DNA is CDR3 alone, 42 bases in frame from the first base. V is clipped by 0 bases and J by 10 bases, and the sequence between their germline boundaries is 13 bases long.

Recombination joined TRBV6-5 with TRBJ2-1, with the identity of the D gene unclear. The receptor comes from a human donor in good health (CMV status not recorded). Some clones in this sample may be carry-over from other donors' samples. Sequenced material: CD8+ T cells from PBMCs. The DNA reads as follows: TGTGCCAGCAGTTACTCGTCGGTGGAGCAGGAGCAGTTCTTC. Translated, this is CASSYSSVEQEQFF.